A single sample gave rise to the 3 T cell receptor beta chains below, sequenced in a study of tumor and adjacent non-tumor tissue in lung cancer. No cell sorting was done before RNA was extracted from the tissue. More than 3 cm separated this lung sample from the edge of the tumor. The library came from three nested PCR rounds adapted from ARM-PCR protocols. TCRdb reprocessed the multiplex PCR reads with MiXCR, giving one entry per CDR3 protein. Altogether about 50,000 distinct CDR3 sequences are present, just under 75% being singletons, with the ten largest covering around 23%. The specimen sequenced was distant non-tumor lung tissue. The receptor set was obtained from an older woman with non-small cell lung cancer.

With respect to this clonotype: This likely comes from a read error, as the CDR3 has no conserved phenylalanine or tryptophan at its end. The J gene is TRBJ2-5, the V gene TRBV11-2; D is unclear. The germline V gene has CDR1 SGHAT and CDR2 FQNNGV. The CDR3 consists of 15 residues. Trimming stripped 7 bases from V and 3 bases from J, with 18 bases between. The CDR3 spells CASTRGVPKKETQYL. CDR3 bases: TGTGCCAGCACCCGCGGTGTCCCCAAGAAAGAGACCCAGTACTTA.

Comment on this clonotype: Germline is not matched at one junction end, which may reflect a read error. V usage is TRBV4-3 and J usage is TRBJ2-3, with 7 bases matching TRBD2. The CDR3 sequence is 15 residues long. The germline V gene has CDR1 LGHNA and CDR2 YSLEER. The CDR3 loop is CASGQVGGVTDTQYF. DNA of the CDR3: TGCGCCAGCGGCCAAGTGGGGGGGGTCACAGATACGCAATATTTT.

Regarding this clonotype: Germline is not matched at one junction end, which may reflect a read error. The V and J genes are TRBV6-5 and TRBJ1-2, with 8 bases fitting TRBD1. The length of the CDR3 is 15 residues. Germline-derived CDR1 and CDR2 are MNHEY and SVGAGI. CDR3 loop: CASSLGTGVAYGYIF. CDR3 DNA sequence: TGTGCCAGCAGTCTTGGGACAGGAGTAGCCTATGGCTACATCTTC.